The 9 T cell receptor beta chains below all came from one sample that was sequenced in a study of blood T cell repertoires in COVID-19. TCRdb's table, derived via immunoSEQ multiplex PCR, lists solely in-frame clones and lacks some. The sample comprises around 56,000 clones, less than 85% of which are singletons, and roughly a sixth rests with the top ten. The sequenced sample was peripheral blood. The receptors stem from a woman in her forties or fifties with active or convalescent COVID-19.

The rearrangement uses TRBV5-1 and TRBJ2-7; the match to TRBD1 covers 9 bases. The CDR3 has 15 residues. The trim removed 2 bases at V and 5 bases at J, leaving 8 bases unmatched. The germline V gene has CDR1 SGHRS and CDR2 YFSETQ. CDR3 region: CASSLGDRENDEQYF. DNA of the CDR3: TGCGCCAGCAGCTTAGGGGACAGGGAAAATGACGAGCAGTACTTC.

CDR3 DNA sequence: TGTGCCAGCAGCGCAGGGAACACTGAAGCTTTCTTT. Translated, it gives CASSAGNTEAFF. The V call is TRBV28, the J call TRBJ1-1; the D is unclear. Deletions cut 6 bases from V and 1 base from J, with 6 bases between. The germline CDR1 and CDR2 sequences are MDHEN and SYDVKM. This CDR3 region has 12 residues.

J is TRBJ2-5 and V is TRBV27, with 11 bases aligning to TRBD2. This CDR3 region has 18 residues. Germline lookup yields CDR1 MNHEY and CDR2 SMNVEV (reference sequence). The J segment lost 3 bases and the V segment lost 2 bases, leaving 11 bases of the junction unmatched. The CDR3 DNA follows: TGTGCCAGCAGTTTAGATTATAGCGGGAGGGCCCGGGAAGAGACCCAGTACTTC. Residues: CASSLDYSGRAREETQYF.

This clone was seen more than once but under ten times. V usage is TRBV5-1 and J usage is TRBJ2-3; D is possibly TRBD1 (6 bases). The CDR3 is made up of 14 amino acids. CDR1 SGHRS and CDR2 YFSETQ come from the germline V gene. V was pared by 4 bases and J by 0 bases, with 9 bases between. The CDR3, as DNA: TGCGCCAGCAGCGAGGGGGTAAGCACAGATACGCAGTATTTT. It codes for CASSEGVSTDTQYF.

The V gene is TRBV30, the J gene TRBJ1-5, with 7 bases fitting TRBD1. Per the germline V gene, CDR1 is GTSNPN and CDR2 is SVGIG (reference sequence). V lost 1 base, J lost 7 bases, and 4 bases stayed unmatched. The CDR3 is made up of 13 amino acids. CDR3 in amino acids: CAWSETGEQPQHF. In nucleotides, the CDR3 is TGTGCCTGGAGTGAAACAGGGGAACAGCCCCAGCATTTT.

This clone appeared a few times. V gene TRBV6-4 combines with J gene TRBJ2-5, with 10 bases that match TRBD2. V shed 3 bases and J 5 bases; nucleotides not matched to a gene: 3. CDR3 length: 14 residues. Germline V gene lookup returns CDR1 MRHNA and CDR2 SNTAGT. The CDR3 reads CASSESGRAETQYF. In DNA, the CDR3 is TGTGCCAGCAGTGAAAGCGGGAGGGCCGAGACCCAGTACTTC.

The chain recombines TRBV27 with TRBJ2-2; 8 bases are a match to TRBD1. CDR3 length: 16 residues. Germline V gene lookup returns CDR1 MNHEY and CDR2 SMNVEV (reference sequence). V shed 4 bases, J shed 2 bases, and the junction held 6 bases outside the gene matches. CDR3 loop: CASSSAQGGNTGELFF. In DNA, the CDR3 is TGTGCCAGCAGTTCCGCACAGGGGGGCAACACCGGGGAGCTGTTTTTT.

J is TRBJ2-1 and V is TRBV7-9; D remains unclear. Trimming left V 1 base short and J 7 bases short, with 5 bases between. The CDR3 runs to 12 residues. Looked up from germline, CDR1 is SEHNR and CDR2 is FQNEAQ (reference sequence). CDR3 coding DNA: TGTGCCAGCAGCTTAGTCGAGAATGAGCAGTTCTTC. This encodes CASSLVENEQFF. Variable domain in full (rest from reference TRBV7-9 and TRBJ2-1): DTGVSQNPRHKITKRGQNVTFRCDPISEHNRLYWYRQTLGQGPEFLTYFQNEAQLEKSRLLSDRFSAERPKGSFSTLEIQRTEQGDSAMYLCASSLVENEQFFGPGTRLTVL.

A few counts support this clone. The rearrangement links TRBV2 to TRBJ1-2; no firm D call. V lost 7 bases, J lost 8 bases, and 14 bases lay in between. The CDR3 runs 12 residues. Germline V gives CDR1 SNHLY, CDR2 FYNNEI. The CDR3 DNA reads TGTGCCAGCACGGGGTGGAGGGAAGGCTACACCTTC. Its translation is CASTGWREGYTF.